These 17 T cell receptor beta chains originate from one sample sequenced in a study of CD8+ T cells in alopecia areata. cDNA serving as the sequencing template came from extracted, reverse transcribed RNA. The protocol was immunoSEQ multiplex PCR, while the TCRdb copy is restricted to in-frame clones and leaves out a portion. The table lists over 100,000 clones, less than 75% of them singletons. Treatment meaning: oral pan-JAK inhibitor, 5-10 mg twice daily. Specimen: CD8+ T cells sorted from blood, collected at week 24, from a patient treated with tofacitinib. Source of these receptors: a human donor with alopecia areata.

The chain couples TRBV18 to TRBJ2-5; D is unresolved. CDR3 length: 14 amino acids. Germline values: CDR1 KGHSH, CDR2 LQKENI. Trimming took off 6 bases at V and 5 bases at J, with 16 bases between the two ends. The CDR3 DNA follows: TGTGCCAGCTCCCCGACGTGGGGTTTGGAGACCCAGTACTTC. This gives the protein CASSPTWGLETQYF.

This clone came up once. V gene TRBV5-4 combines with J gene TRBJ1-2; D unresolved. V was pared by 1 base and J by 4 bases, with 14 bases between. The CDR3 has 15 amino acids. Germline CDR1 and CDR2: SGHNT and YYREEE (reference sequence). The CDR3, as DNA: TGTGCCAGCAGCTTGCGTCCAACAGCGAGCTATGGCTACACCTTC. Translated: CASSLRPTASYGYTF.

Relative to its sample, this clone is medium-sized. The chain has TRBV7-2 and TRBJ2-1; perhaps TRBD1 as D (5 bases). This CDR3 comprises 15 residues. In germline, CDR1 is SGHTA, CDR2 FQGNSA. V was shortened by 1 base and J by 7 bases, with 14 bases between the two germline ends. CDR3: CASSLDVVGRNEQFF. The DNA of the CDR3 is TGTGCCAGCAGCTTAGATGTTGTGGGGCGTAATGAGCAGTTCTTC. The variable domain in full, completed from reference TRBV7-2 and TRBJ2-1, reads GAGVSQSPSNKVTEKGKDVELRCDPISGHTALYWYRQSLGQGLEFLIYFQGNSAPDKSGLPSDRFSAERTGGSVSTLTIQRTQQEDSAVYLCASSLDVVGRNEQFFGPGTRLTVL.

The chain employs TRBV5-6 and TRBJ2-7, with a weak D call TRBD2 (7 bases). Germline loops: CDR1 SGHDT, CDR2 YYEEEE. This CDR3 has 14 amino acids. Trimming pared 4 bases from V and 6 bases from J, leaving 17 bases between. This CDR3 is CASSQEAGAVEQYF. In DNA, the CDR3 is TGTGCCAGCAGCCAAGAGGCGGGGGCCGTCGAGCAGTACTTC.

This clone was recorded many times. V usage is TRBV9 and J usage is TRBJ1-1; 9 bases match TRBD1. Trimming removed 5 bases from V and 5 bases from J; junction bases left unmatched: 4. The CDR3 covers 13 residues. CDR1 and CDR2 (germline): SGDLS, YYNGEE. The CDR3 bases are TGTGCCAGCAGTACAGGGGGCTTGACTGAAGCTTTCTTT. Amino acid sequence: CASSTGGLTEAFF.

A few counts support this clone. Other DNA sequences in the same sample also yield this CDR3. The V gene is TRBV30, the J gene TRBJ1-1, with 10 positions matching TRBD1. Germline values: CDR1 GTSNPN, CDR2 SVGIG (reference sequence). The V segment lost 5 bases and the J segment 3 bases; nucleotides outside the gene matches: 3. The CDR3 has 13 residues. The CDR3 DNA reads TGTGCCTGGGGGACAGGGGTCGACACTGAAGCTTTCTTT. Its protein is CAWGTGVDTEAFF.

The CDR3 protein is CASTQTGGYTDTQYF. The CDR3 coding sequence is TGTGCCAGCACCCAGACAGGGGGCTACACAGATACGCAGTATTTT. The chain carries TRBV6-5 and TRBJ2-3; TRBD1 aligns across 10 bases. This CDR3 spans 15 amino acids. Germline lookup yields CDR1 MNHEY and CDR2 SVGAGI. V lost 7 bases to trimming and J lost 2 bases; unmatched junction nucleotides: 6.

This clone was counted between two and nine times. The CDR3 coding sequence is TGTGCCAGCAGCCACATTCCCGATACGCAGTATTTT. Protein product: CASSHIPDTQYF. The chain combines TRBV14 with TRBJ2-3; D unclear. Trimming cost V 3 bases and J 6 bases, with 7 bases left between them. Looked up from germline, CDR1 is SGHDN and CDR2 is FVKESK. CDR3 length: 12 amino acids.

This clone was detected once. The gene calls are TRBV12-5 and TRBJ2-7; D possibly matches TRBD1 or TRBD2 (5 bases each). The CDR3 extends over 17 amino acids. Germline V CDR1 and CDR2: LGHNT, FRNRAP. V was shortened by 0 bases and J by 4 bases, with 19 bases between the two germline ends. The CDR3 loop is CASGLVLPPGPPYEQYF. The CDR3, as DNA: TGTGCTAGTGGTTTGGTACTCCCCCCGGGGCCCCCTTACGAGCAGTACTTC.

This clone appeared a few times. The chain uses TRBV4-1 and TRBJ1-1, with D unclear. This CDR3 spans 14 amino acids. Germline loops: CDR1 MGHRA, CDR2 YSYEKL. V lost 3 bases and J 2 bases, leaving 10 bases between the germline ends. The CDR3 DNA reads TGCGCCAGCAGCCATGGGCCGGGCAACACTGAAGCTTTCTTT. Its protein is CASSHGPGNTEAFF.

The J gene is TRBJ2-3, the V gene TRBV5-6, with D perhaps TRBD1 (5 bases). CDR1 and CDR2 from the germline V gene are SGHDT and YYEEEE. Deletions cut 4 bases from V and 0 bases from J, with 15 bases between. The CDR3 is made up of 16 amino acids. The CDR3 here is CASSGEDTASTDTQYF. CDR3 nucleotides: TGTGCCAGCAGCGGTGAGGACACCGCTAGCACAGATACGCAGTATTTT.

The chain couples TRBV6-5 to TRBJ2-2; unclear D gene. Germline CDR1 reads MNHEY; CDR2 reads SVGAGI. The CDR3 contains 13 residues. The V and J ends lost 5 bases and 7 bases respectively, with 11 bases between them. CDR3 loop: CASSPLADGELFF. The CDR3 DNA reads TGTGCCAGCAGTCCCCTGGCCGACGGGGAGCTGTTTTTT.

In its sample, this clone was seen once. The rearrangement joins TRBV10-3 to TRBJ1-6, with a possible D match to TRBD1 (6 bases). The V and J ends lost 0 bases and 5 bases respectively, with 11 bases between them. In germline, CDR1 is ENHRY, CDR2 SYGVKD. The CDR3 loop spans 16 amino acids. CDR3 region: CAISESAEGDNSPLHF. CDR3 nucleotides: TGTGCCATCAGTGAGTCGGCAGAGGGGGATAATTCACCCCTCCACTTT.

CDR3 in DNA: TGTGCCAGCAGTCCTAATTTTCCAGAGAACTATGGCTACACCTTC. Protein product: CASSPNFPENYGYTF. The V gene is TRBV6-5, the J gene TRBJ1-2; no clear D gene. The germline V gene has CDR1 MNHEY and CDR2 SVGAGI. Trimming pared 5 bases from V and 2 bases from J, leaving 15 bases between. This CDR3 spans 15 amino acids.

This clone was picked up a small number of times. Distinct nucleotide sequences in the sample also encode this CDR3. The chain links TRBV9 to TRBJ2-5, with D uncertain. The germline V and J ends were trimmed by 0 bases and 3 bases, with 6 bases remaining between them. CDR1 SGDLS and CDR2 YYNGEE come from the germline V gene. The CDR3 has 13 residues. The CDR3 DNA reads TGTGCCAGCAGCGTAGGCGGAGAAGAGACCCAGTACTTC. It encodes CASSVGGEETQYF.

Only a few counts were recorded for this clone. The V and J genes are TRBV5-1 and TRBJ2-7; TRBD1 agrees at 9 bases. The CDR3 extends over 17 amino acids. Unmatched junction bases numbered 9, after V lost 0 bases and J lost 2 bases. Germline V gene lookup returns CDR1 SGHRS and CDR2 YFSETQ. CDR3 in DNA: TGCGCCAGCAGCTTGGAGGACAGGGGCGCCGGTACCTACGAGCAGTACTTC. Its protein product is CASSLEDRGAGTYEQYF.

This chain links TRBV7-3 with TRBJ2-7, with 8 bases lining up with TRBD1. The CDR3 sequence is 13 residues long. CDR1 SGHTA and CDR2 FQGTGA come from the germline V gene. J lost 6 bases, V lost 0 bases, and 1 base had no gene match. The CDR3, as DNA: TGTGCCAGCAGCTTAACCGGGACAGGCGAGCAGTACTTC. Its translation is CASSLTGTGEQYF.